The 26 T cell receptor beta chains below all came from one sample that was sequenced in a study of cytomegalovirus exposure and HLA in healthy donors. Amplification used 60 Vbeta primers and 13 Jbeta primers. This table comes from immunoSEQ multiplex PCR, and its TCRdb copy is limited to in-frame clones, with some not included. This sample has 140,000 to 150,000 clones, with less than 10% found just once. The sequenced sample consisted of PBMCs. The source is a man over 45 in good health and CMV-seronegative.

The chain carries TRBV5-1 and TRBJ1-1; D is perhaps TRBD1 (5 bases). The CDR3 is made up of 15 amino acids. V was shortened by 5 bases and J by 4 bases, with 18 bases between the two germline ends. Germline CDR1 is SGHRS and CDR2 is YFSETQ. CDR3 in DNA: TGCGCCAGCAGGGAAGGACACCTCCGGAGCACTGAAGCTTTCTTT. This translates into CASREGHLRSTEAFF. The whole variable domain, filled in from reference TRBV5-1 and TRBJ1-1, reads KAGVTQTPRYLIKTRGQQVTLSCSPISGHRSVSWYQQTPGQGLQFLFEYFSETQRNKGNFPGRFSGRQFSNSRSEMNVSTLELGDSALYLCASREGHLRSTEAFFGQGTRLTVV.

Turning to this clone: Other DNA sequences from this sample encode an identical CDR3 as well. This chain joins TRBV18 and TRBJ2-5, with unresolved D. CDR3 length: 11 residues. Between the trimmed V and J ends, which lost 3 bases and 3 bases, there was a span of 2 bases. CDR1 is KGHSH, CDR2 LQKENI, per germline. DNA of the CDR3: TGTGCCAGCTCACCCGAAGAGACCCAGTACTTC. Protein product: CASSPEETQYF.

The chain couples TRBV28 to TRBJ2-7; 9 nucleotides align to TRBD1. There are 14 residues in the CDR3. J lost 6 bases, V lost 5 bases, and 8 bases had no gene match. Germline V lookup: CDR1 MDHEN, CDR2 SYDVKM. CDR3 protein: CASSNRDRDGEQYF. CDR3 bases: TGTGCCAGCAGTAACCGGGACAGGGATGGCGAGCAGTACTTC.

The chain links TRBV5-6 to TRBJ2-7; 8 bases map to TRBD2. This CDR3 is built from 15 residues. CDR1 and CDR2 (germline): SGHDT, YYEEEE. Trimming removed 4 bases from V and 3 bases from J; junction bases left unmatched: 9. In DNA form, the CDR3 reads TGTGCCAGCAGCCCCTCGGGGGGGGGCCTCTACGAGCAGTACTTC. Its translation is CASSPSGGGLYEQYF.

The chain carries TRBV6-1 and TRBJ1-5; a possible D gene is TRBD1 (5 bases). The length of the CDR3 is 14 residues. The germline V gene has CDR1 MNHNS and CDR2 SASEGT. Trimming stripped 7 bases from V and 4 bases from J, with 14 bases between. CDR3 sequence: CASTQRRGNQPQHF. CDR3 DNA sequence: TGTGCCAGCACCCAAAGGAGGGGTAATCAGCCCCAGCATTTT.

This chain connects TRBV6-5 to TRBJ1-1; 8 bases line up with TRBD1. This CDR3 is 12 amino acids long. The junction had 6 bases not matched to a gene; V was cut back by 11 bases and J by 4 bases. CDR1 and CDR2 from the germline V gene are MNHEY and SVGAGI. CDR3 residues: CAGHRGSTEAFF. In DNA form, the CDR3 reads TGTGCCGGTCACAGGGGGAGCACTGAAGCTTTCTTT.

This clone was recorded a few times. The CDR3 DNA reads TGTGCCAGCAGTGTAGCGGGAGAAGGCAATGAGCAGTTCTTC. Translated, it gives CASSVAGEGNEQFF. The chain employs TRBV6-5 and TRBJ2-1; 9 bases match TRBD2. V lost 5 bases, J lost 6 bases, and 5 bases stayed unmatched. The germline CDR1 and CDR2 sequences are MNHEY and SVGAGI. CDR3 size: 14 residues.

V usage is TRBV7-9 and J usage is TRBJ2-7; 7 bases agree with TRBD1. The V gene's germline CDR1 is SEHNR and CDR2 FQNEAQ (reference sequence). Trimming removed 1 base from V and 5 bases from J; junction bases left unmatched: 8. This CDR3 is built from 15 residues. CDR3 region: CASSLVSQGRHEQYF. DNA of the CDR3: TGTGCCAGCAGCTTAGTCTCACAGGGGCGCCACGAGCAGTACTTC. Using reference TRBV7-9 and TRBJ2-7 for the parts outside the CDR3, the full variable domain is DTGVSQNPRHKITKRGQNVTFRCDPISEHNRLYWYRQTLGQGPEFLTYFQNEAQLEKSRLLSDRFSAERPKGSFSTLEIQRTEQGDSAMYLCASSLVSQGRHEQYFGPGTRLTVT.

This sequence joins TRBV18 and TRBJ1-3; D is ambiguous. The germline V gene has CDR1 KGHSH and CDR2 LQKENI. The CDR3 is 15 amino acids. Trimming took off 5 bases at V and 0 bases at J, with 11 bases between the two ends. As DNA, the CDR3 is TGTGCCAGCTCATTCGGACTGTTCTCTGGAAACACCATATATTTT. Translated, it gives CASSFGLFSGNTIYF.

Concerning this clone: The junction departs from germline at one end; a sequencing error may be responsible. The CDR3 nucleotides read TGTGCCAGCAGTGTCGCGTCCCAGGGGATGAATGGAAAACTGTTTTTT. Encoded protein: CASSVASQGMNGKLFF. The chain is built from TRBV25-1 and TRBJ1-4, with D tentatively TRBD1 (6 bases). This CDR3 comprises 16 residues. Per germline, CDR1 MGHDK and CDR2 SYGVNS.

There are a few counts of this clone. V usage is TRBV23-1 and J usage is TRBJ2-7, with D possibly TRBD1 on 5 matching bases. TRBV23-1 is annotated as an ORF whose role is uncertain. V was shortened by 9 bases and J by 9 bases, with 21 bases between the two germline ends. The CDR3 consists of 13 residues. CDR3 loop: CASCRGPEGGQYF. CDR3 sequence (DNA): TGCGCCAGTTGTAGGGGCCCCGAAGGTGGGCAGTACTTC.

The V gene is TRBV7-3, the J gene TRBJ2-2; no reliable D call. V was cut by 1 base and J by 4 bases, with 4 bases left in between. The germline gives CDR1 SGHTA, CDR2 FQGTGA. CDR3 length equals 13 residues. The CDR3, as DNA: TGTGCCAGCAGCTTAATCCGCACCGGGGAGCTGTTTTTT. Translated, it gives CASSLIRTGELFF.

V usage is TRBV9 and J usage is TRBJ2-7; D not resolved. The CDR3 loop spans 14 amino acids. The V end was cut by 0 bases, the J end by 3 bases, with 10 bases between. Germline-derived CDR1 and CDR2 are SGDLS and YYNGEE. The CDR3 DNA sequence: TGTGCCAGCAGCGTAGGAGTGGGCCGCTACGAGCAGTACTTC. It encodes CASSVGVGRYEQYF.

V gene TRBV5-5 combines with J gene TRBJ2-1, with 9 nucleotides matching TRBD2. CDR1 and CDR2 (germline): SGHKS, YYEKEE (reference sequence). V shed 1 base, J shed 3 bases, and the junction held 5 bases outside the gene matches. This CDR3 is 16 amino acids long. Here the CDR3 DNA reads TGTGCCAGCAGCTTGAGAGGCGGGAGGGACTACAATGAGCAGTTCTTC. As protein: CASSLRGGRDYNEQFF. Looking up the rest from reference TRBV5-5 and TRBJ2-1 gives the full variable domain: DAGVTQSPTHLIKTRGQQVTLRCSPISGHKSVSWYQQVLGQGPQFIFQYYEKEERGRGNFPDRFSARQFPNYSSELNVNALLLGDSALYLCASSLRGGRDYNEQFFGPGTRLTVL.

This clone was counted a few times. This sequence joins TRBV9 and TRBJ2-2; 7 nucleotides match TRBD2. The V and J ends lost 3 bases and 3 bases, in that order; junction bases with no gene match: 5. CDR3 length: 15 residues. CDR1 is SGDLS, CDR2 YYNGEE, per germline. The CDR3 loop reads CASSDRDYHTGELFF. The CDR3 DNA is TGTGCCAGCAGCGACCGGGACTACCACACCGGGGAGCTGTTTTTT.

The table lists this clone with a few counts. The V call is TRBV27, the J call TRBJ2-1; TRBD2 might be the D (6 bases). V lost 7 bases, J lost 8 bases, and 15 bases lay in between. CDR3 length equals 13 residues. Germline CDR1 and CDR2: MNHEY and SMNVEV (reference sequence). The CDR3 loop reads CASTEEGEDEQFF. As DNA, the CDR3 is TGTGCCAGCACCGAGGAGGGAGAGGATGAGCAGTTCTTC.

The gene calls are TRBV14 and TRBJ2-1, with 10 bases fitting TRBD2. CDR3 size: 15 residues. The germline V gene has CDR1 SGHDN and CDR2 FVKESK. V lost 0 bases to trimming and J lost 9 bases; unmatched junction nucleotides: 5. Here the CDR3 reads CASSQDWTSGTEQFF. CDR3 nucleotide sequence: TGTGCCAGCAGCCAAGATTGGACTAGCGGTACTGAGCAGTTCTTC.

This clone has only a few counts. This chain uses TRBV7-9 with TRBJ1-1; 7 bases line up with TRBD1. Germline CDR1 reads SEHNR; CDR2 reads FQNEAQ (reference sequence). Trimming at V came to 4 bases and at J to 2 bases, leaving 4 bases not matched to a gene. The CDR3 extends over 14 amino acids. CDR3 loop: CASSSAGGNTEAFF. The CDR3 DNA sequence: TGTGCCAGCAGCTCAGCAGGGGGAAACACTGAAGCTTTCTTT.

CDR3 protein: CASSLGTSGGEQYF. CDR3 DNA: TGTGCCAGCAGCCTCGGGACTAGCGGCGGCGAGCAGTACTTC. The V call is TRBV9, the J call TRBJ2-7; 11 bases map to TRBD2. V shed 4 bases and J 6 bases; nucleotides not matched to a gene: 6. The CDR3 extends over 14 amino acids. Germline V gene lookup returns CDR1 SGDLS and CDR2 YYNGEE. The variable domain in full, with the rest retrieved from reference TRBV9 and TRBJ2-7, is DSGVTQTPKHLITATGQRVTLRCSPRSGDLSVYWYQQSLDQGLQFLIQYYNGEERAKGNILERFSAQQFPDLHSELNLSSLELGDSALYFCASSLGTSGGEQYFGPGTRLTVT.

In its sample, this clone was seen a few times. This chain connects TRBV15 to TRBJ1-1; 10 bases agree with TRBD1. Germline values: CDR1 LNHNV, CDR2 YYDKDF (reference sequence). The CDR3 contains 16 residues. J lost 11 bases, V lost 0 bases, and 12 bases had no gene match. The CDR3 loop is CATSRDSDRGKGAAFF. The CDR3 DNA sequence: TGTGCCACCAGCAGAGATTCGGACAGGGGGAAGGGAGCGGCTTTCTTT.

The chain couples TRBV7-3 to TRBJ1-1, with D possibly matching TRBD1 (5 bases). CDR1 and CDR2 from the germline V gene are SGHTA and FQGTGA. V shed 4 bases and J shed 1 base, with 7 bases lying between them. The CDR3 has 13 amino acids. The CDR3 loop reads CASSSGQNTEAFF. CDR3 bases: TGTGCCAGCAGCTCCGGACAGAACACTGAAGCTTTCTTT.

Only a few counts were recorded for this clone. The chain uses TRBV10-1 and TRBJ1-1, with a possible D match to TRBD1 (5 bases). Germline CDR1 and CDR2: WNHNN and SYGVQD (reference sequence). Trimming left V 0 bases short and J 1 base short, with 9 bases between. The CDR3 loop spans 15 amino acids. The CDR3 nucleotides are TGCGCCAGCAGTGAGTCGAGGCAGGGGAACACTGAAGCTTTCTTT. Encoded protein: CASSESRQGNTEAFF.

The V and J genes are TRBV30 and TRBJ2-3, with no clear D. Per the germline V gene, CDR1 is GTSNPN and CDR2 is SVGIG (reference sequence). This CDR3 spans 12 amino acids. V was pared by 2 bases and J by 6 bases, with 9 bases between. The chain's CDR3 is CAWSTRHDTQYF. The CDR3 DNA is TGTGCCTGGAGTACAAGACATGATACGCAGTATTTT.

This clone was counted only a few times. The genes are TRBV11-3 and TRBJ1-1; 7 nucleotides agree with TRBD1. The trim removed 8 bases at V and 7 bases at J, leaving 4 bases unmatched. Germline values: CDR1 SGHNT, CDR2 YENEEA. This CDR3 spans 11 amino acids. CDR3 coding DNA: TGTGCCAGCCGCAGGGGGGTTGAAGCTTTCTTT. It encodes CASRRGVEAFF.

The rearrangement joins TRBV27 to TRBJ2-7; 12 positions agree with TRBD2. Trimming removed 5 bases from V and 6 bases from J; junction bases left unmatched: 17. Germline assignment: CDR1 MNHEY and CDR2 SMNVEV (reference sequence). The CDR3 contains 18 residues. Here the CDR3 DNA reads TGTGCCAGCAGTCCCGGGGCAGGACAGGGACTAGCGGGCACCGAGCAGTACTTC. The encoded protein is CASSPGAGQGLAGTEQYF.

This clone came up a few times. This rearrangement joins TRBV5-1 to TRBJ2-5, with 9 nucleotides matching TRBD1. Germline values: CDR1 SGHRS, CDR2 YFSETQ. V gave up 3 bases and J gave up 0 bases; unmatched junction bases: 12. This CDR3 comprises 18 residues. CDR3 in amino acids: CASSYYRGQGKYQETQYF. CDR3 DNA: TGCGCCAGCAGCTACTATCGAGGACAGGGGAAGTACCAAGAGACCCAGTACTTC.